This T cell receptor beta chain was captured by sequencing in a study of T-cell memory formation after mild COVID-19. The wider study: TCR clusters mostly belonged to single donors. Findings of the study overall: Clones that contracted from day 15 to 85 were balanced CD4/CD8, while later expanders leaned CD4+.

Germline CDR1 is SGHKS and CDR2 is YYEKEE (reference sequence). The CDR3 is 15 amino acids. V was shortened by 0 bases and J by 3 bases, with 12 bases between the two germline ends. About this clonotype itself: The antigen is not known.

Constant-segment-primed 5'RACE gave TCR alpha and TCR beta cDNA libraries with sample barcodes and UMIs. TCRdb re-derived calls from the 5' RACE reads in MiXCR, one entry per CDR3 protein. Of 300,000 to 350,000 distinct CDR3 sequences listed, around an eighth are singletons. The sequencing sample was made of PBMCs or a T cell subset sorted from them (not recorded which). The clonotype comes from a man aged 18 to 29 who had mild COVID-19 (a few samples of this study predate the infection). Cell type and time point are not known. V and J are TRBV5-5 and TRBJ2-5, with unresolved D. The CDR3 region has the DNA TGTGCCAGCAGCTTGGAAAACGTCTTAAAAGAGACCCAGTACTTC. Its protein product is CASSLENVLKETQYF.